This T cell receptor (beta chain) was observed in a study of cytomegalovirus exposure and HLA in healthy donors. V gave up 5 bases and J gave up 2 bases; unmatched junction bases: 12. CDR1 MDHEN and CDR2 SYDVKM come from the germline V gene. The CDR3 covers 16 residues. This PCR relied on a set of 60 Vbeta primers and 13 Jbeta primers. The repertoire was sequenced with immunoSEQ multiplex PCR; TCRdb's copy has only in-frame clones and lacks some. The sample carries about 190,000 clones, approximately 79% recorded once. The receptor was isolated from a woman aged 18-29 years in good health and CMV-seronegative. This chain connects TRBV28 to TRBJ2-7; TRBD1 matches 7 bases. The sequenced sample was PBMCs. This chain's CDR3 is CASSLGQTGPTYEQYF. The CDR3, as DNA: TGTGCCAGCAGTCTGGGCCAGACAGGGCCAACCTACGAGCAGTACTTC.